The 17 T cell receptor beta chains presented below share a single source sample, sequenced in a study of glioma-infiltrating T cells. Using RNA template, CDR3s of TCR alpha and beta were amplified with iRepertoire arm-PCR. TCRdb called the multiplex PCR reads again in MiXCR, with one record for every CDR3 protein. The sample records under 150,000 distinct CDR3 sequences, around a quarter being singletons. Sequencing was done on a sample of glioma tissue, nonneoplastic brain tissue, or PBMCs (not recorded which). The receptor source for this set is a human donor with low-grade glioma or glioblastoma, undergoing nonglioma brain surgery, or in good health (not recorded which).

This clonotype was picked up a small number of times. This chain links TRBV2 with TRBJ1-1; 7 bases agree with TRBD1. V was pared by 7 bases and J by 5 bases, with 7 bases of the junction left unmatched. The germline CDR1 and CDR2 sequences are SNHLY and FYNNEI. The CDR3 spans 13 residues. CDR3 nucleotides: TGTGCCAGCAAAGCAGAGACAGGGACTGAAGCTTTCTTT. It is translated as CASKAETGTEAFF.

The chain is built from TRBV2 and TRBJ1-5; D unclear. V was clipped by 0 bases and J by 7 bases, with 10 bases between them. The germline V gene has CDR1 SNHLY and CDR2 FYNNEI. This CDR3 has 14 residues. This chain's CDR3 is CASSEAREGQPQHF. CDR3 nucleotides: TGTGCCAGCAGTGAAGCTAGAGAGGGCCAGCCCCAGCATTTT.

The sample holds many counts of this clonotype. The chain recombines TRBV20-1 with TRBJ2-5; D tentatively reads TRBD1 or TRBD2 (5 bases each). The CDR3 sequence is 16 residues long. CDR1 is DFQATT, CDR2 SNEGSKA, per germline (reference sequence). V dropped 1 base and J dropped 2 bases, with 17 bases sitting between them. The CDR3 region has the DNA TGCAGTGCTAGAGTCGCTTATGGCGAGGGGCAAGAGACCCAGTACTTC. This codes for CSARVAYGEGQETQYF.

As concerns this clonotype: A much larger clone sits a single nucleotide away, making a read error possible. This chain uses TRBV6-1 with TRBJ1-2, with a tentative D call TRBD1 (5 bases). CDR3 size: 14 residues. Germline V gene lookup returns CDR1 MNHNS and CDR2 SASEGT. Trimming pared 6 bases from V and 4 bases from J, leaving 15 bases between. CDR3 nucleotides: TGTGCCAGCAGCGGTTCGACAGCGGCCTATGGCTACACCTTC. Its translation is CASSGSTAAYGYTF.

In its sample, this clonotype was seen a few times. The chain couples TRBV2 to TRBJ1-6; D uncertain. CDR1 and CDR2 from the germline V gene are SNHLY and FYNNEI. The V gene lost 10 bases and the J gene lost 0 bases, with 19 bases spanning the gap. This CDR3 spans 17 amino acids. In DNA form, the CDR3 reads TGTGCCACCCTGCCTGCCGGACGGAGCTCCTATAATTCACCCCTCCACTTT. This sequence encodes CATLPAGRSSYNSPLHF. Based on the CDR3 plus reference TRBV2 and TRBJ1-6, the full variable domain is EPEVTQTPSHQVTQMGQEVILRCVPISNHLYFYWYRQILGQKVEFLVSFYNNEISEKSEIFDDQFSVERPDGSNFTLKIRSTKLEDSAMYFCATLPAGRSSYNSPLHFGNGTRLTVT.

Here the CDR3 DNA reads TGTGCCAGCAGCGACACAGGGGACAGGGGCACCGGGGAGCTGTTTTTT. Protein product: CASSDTGDRGTGELFF. The chain links TRBV3-1 to TRBJ2-2; 10 bases are shared with TRBD1. With 5 bases clipped from V and 4 bases from J, the junction kept 7 bases outside the gene matches. The CDR3 runs to 16 residues. CDR1 and CDR2 from the germline V gene are LGHDT and YNNKEL (reference sequence).

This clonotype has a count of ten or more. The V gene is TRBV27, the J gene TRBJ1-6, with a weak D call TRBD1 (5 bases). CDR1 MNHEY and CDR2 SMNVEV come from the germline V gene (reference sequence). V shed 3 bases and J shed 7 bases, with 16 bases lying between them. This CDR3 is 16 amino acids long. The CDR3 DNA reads TGTGCCAGCAGTTTCGGCCAGGGACTTGCAAATTCACCCCTCCACTTT. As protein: CASSFGQGLANSPLHF.

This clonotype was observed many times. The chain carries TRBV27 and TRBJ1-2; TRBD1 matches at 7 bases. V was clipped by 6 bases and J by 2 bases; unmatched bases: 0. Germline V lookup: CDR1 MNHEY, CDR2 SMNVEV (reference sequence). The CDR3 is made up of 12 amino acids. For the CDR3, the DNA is TGTGCCAGCAGGACAGGGAACTATGGCTACACCTTC. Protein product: CASRTGNYGYTF.

CDR3 in amino acids: CASYRQLTEAFF. The CDR3, as DNA: TGTGCCAGTTACAGACAGCTCACTGAAGCTTTCTTT. This chain connects TRBV2 to TRBJ1-1; a weak D match, TRBD1 (5 bases). Trimming shortened V by 9 bases and J by 4 bases, and 12 bases separated the two germline ends. The CDR3 runs 12 residues. Germline CDR1 reads SNHLY; CDR2 reads FYNNEI.

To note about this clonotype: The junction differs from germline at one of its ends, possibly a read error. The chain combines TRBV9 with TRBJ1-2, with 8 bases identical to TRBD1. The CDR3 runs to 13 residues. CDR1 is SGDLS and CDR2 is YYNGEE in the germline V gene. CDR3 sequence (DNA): TGTGCCACCAGCGGACAGGGCAGCTATGGCTACACCTTC. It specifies CATSGQGSYGYTF. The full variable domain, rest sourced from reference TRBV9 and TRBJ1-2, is DSGVTQTPKHLITATGQRVTLRCSPRSGDLSVYWYQQSLDQGLQFLIQYYNGEERAKGNILERFSAQQFPDLHSELNLSSLELGDSALYFCATSGQGSYGYTFGSGTRLTVV.

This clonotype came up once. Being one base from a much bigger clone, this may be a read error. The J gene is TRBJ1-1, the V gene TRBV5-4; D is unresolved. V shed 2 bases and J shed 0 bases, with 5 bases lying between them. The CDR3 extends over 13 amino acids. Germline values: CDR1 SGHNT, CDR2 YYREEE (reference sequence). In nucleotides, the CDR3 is TGTGCCAGCAGCTTTGTAGTGAACACTGAAGCTTTCTTT. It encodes CASSFVVNTEAFF.

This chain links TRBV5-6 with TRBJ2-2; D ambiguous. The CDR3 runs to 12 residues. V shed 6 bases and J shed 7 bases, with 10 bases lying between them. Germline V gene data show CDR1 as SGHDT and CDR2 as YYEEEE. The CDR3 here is CASTKLSGELFF. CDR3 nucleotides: TGTGCCAGCACCAAATTAAGCGGGGAGCTGTTTTTT. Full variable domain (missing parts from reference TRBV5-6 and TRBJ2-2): DAGVTQSPTHLIKTRGQQVTLRCSPKSGHDTVSWYQQALGQGPQFIFQYYEEEERQRGNFPDRFSGHQFPNYSSELNVNALLLGDSALYLCASTKLSGELFFGEGSRLTVL.

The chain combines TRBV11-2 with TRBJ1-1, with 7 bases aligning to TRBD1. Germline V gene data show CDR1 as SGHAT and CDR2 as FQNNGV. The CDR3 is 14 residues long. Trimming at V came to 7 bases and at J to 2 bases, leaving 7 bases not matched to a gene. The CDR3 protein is CASTRDRVNTEAFF. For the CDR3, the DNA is TGTGCCAGCACCCGAGACAGGGTTAACACTGAAGCTTTCTTT.

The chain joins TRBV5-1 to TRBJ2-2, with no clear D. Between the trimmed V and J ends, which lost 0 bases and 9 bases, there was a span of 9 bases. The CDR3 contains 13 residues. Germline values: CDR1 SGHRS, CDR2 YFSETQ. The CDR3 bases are TGCGCCAGCAGCTTGGCGTCCGAACGGGAGCTGTTTTTT. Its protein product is CASSLASERELFF.

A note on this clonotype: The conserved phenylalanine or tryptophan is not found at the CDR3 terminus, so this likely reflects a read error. The CDR3 loop reads CASSRDRGGYGYTS. The CDR3 region has the DNA TGTGCCAGCAGTAGGGACAGGGGCGGCTATGGCTACACCTCC. The chain recombines TRBV27 with TRBJ1-2; 10 bases line up with TRBD1. V dropped 5 bases and J dropped 4; count of bases not matched to a gene: 4. Germline V gives CDR1 MNHEY, CDR2 SMNVEV (reference sequence). CDR3 length: 14 residues.

CDR3 residues: CASSFRLAGVRSTDTQYF. The CDR3 coding sequence is TGTGCCAGCAGCTTCAGACTAGCGGGGGTTCGCAGCACAGATACGCAGTATTTT. The rearrangement links TRBV7-2 to TRBJ2-3; 12 bases are a match to TRBD2. CDR3 length: 18 amino acids. From germline, CDR1 is SGHTA and CDR2 FQGNSA. The junction had 7 bases not matched to a gene; V was cut back by 3 bases and J by 0 bases.

CDR3 bases: TGCAGCGTAAAGGGACAGGCAGAAAAACTGTTTTTT. Amino acids: CSVKGQAEKLFF. The V gene is TRBV29-1, the J gene TRBJ1-4; 8 bases line up with TRBD1. The CDR3 spans 12 residues. Germline loops: CDR1 SQVTM, CDR2 ANQGSEA. Unmatched junction bases numbered 5, after V lost 6 bases and J lost 8 bases.